Described below is a single TCR beta chain sequence and its context. This sample was taken from a study of T cells in Graves' hyperthyroidism and ophthalmopathy. TCR beta CDR3 sequences were amplified from RNA transcripts. HTBI primers were the set used in a first-round RT-PCR of the TCR CDR3. TCRdb fed the multiplex PCR reads into MiXCR, producing one record per CDR3 protein. The table includes 250,000 to 350,000 distinct CDR3 sequences, roughly 22% detected once. The CDR3 contains 14 residues. Trimming cost V 4 bases and J 5 bases, with 17 bases left between them. Germline loops: CDR1 GTSNPN, CDR2 SVGIG (reference sequence).

The sequencing input was blood. The rearrangement joins TRBV30 to TRBJ2-5, with TRBD2 as a possible D gene (5 bases). This receptor was identified in a man between 25 and 39 years old with Graves' ophthalmopathy. The CDR3 DNA sequence: TGTGCCTGGAATCGACCGGGAATCCGGGAGACCCAGTACTTC. It is translated as CAWNRPGIRETQYF.